This T cell receptor beta chain was captured in a study of blood T cell repertoires in COVID-19. On the study more broadly: The samples span acute and convalescent COVID-19 from the United States, Italy and Spain.

Assay: immunoSEQ multiplex PCR; the TCRdb copy retains only in-frame clones and omits some. This sample carries 150,000 to 200,000 clones, around nine tenths of them seen once, and the ten largest clones take around 5%. This CDR3 spans 15 amino acids. With V trimmed by 0 bases and J by 2 bases, 1 base remained unmatched. Germline V gene data show CDR1 as ENHRY and CDR2 as SYGVKD. Sequencing was performed on peripheral blood. This sequence joins TRBV10-3 and TRBJ1-5; the match to TRBD1 covers 7 bases. The clonotype originates from a human donor in a cohort sampled during active COVID-19. CDR3 sequence: CAISESGQGNQPQHF. The CDR3 DNA reads TGTGCCATCAGTGAGTCAGGACAGGGCAATCAGCCCCAGCATTTT.